This passage covers 25 T cell receptor beta chains from one sample sequenced in a study of T cell changes during pregnancy in multiple sclerosis. Produced via immunoSEQ multiplex PCR; TCRdb's table is partial and in-frame only. The table lists approximately 100,000 clones, roughly 94% of them singletons. Sample: peripheral blood, taken after pregnancy. The receptors stem from a female donor in good health, enrolled as a control in a pregnancy study.

This chain connects TRBV11-2 to TRBJ1-4, with D tentatively TRBD1 (5 bases). This CDR3 has 15 residues. Deletions cut 5 bases from V and 3 bases from J, with 13 bases between. The V gene's germline CDR1 is SGHAT and CDR2 FQNNGV. The CDR3 bases are TGTGCCAGCAGCCTGGCGCAGGGCCCTAATGAAAAACTGTTTTTT. Translation: CASSLAQGPNEKLFF. The full variable domain, in which reference TRBV11-2 and TRBJ1-4 provide the parts outside the CDR3, is EAGVAQSPRYKIIEKRQSVAFWCNPISGHATLYWYQQILGQGPKLLIQFQNNGVVDDSQLPKDRFSAERLKGVDSTLKIQPAKLEDSAVYLCASSLAQGPNEKLFFGSGTQLSVL.

Regarding this clone: The junction does not match germline at one end; this may be a read error. This chain links TRBV7-7 with TRBJ2-7, with 7 nucleotides matching TRBD2. CDR1 SSHAT and CDR2 FNYEAQ come from the germline V gene (reference sequence). The CDR3 has 14 residues. The CDR3: CASSQTSLSYEQYF. CDR3 DNA sequence: TGTGCTAGCAGCCAGACTAGCCTCTCCTACGAGCAGTACTTC. Complete variable domain (other parts from reference TRBV7-7 and TRBJ2-7): GAGVSQSPRYKVTKRGQDVTLRCDPISSHATLYWYQQALGQGPEFLTYFNYEAQPDKSGLPSDRFSAERPEGSISTLTIQRTEQRDSAMYRCASSQTSLSYEQYFGPGTRLTVT.

The chain joins TRBV5-1 to TRBJ2-1; 7 nucleotides agree with TRBD1. The CDR3 spans 15 residues. V was clipped by 0 bases and J by 4 bases; unmatched bases: 4. Germline CDR1 SGHRS, CDR2 YFSETQ. CDR3: CASSLAGTEYNEQFF. CDR3 in DNA: TGCGCCAGCAGCTTGGCCGGGACAGAGTACAATGAGCAGTTCTTC.

This chain connects TRBV14 to TRBJ1-2, with no clear D. Germline loops: CDR1 SGHDN, CDR2 FVKESK. V was cut by 4 bases and J by 5 bases, with 8 bases left in between. The CDR3 length is 12 residues. DNA of the CDR3: TGTGCCAGCAGCCTAACGGGGTATGGCTACACCTTC. This translates into CASSLTGYGYTF.

The chain is built from TRBV2 and TRBJ1-5; no clear D. From germline, CDR1 is SNHLY and CDR2 FYNNEI. V was cut by 2 bases and J by 0 bases, with 8 bases left in between. This CDR3 has 15 amino acids. The CDR3 loop reads CASSELQYSNQPQHF. CDR3 DNA sequence: TGTGCCAGCAGTGAACTACAGTATAGCAATCAGCCCCAGCATTTT.

This clone was observed a single time. The chain employs TRBV6-5 and TRBJ2-3, with 7 bases matching TRBD1. Germline V gene data show CDR1 as MNHEY and CDR2 as SVGAGI. V lost 6 bases to trimming and J lost 5 bases; unmatched junction nucleotides: 5. There are 13 residues in the CDR3. The CDR3 DNA reads as TGTGCCAGCAGGAACCCAGGGGGAGATACGCAGTATTTT. Amino acids: CASRNPGGDTQYF.

The V and J genes are TRBV9 and TRBJ2-1; the match to TRBD2 covers 10 bases. The germline gives CDR1 SGDLS, CDR2 YYNGEE. V shed 0 bases, J shed 9 bases, and the junction held 9 bases outside the gene matches. The CDR3 consists of 16 residues. In DNA form, the CDR3 reads TGTGCCAGCAGCGTAGCGGCTAGCGGGGGAATCGGTGAGCAGTTCTTC. It encodes CASSVAASGGIGEQFF.

In this sample, this clone turned up once. The J gene is TRBJ1-5, the V gene TRBV6-1, with 7 bases that match TRBD1. Germline values: CDR1 MNHNS, CDR2 SASEGT. The CDR3 totals 14 residues. The V segment lost 6 bases and the J segment 6 bases; nucleotides outside the gene matches: 8. The CDR3 loop reads CASSFHRGSQPQHF. CDR3 nucleotide sequence: TGTGCCAGCAGCTTCCACAGGGGAAGTCAGCCCCAGCATTTT.

The V call is TRBV10-1, the J call TRBJ1-1, with D unresolved. Trimming shortened V by 2 bases and J by 2 bases, and 15 bases separated the two germline ends. Germline V CDR1 and CDR2: WNHNN, SYGVQD (reference sequence). This CDR3 spans 16 amino acids. The CDR3 region has the DNA TGCGCCAGCAGTGAGGATGGGAGGAGGAACAACACTGAAGCTTTCTTT. It codes for CASSEDGRRNNTEAFF.

CDR3 in amino acids: CASSLWGGAANTIYF. In nucleotides, the CDR3 is TGTGCCAGCAGCTTATGGGGGGGCGCGGCGAACACCATATATTTT. The chain links TRBV7-2 to TRBJ1-3; D may be TRBD1 (6 bases). V was cut by 2 bases and J by 7 bases, with 15 bases left in between. CDR3 size: 15 residues. Germline V lookup: CDR1 SGHTA, CDR2 FQGNSA.

The chain links TRBV28 to TRBJ2-3, with D maybe TRBD2 (6 bases). Germline CDR1 is MDHEN and CDR2 is SYDVKM. This CDR3 has 14 residues. V lost 5 bases, J lost 8 bases, and 17 bases lay in between. CDR3 bases: TGTGCCAGCAGTAAACGGGGGACCCGCATTACGCAGTATTTT. This gives the protein CASSKRGTRITQYF.

The chain uses TRBV7-9 and TRBJ2-1; D is possibly TRBD2 (6 bases). V was shortened by 4 bases and J by 9 bases, with 13 bases between the two germline ends. The germline CDR1 and CDR2 sequences are SEHNR and FQNEAQ (reference sequence). This CDR3 comprises 13 residues. CDR3 sequence (DNA): TGTGCCAGCAGCTCTTCTAGCGCGGGTGAGCAGTTCTTC. Translation gives CASSSSSAGEQFF.

The genes are TRBV5-1 and TRBJ1-5; 8 bases fit TRBD1. The CDR3 length is 14 residues. The J segment lost 2 bases and the V segment lost 2 bases, leaving 0 bases of the junction unmatched. CDR1 is SGHRS, CDR2 YFSETQ, per germline. CDR3: CASSLQGGNQPQHF. The CDR3 DNA reads as TGCGCCAGCAGCTTACAGGGGGGCAATCAGCCCCAGCATTTT.

J is TRBJ1-1 and V is TRBV7-9; 7 bases agree with TRBD1. The CDR3 loop spans 18 amino acids. Germline values: CDR1 SEHNR, CDR2 FQNEAQ (reference sequence). J lost 1 base, V lost 5 bases, and 16 bases had no gene match. The CDR3 DNA sequence: TGTGCCAGCAGCGGATCAACAGGGGCCCCGACGTCGAACACTGAAGCTTTCTTT. Residues: CASSGSTGAPTSNTEAFF. Supplemented by reference TRBV7-9 and TRBJ1-1, the full variable domain reads DTGVSQNPRHKITKRGQNVTFRCDPISEHNRLYWYRQTLGQGPEFLTYFQNEAQLEKSRLLSDRFSAERPKGSFSTLEIQRTEQGDSAMYLCASSGSTGAPTSNTEAFFGQGTRLTVV.

The V and J genes are TRBV29-1 and TRBJ1-4; no clear D gene. Germline V gives CDR1 SQVTM, CDR2 ANQGSEA. The V end lost 8 bases, the J end lost 8 bases, and 12 bases lay between the germline ends. The CDR3 is 11 residues long. CDR3 DNA: TGCAGCTGGCGGGCGGGGGAAAAACTGTTTTTT. As protein: CSWRAGEKLFF. The whole variable domain, filled in from reference TRBV29-1 and TRBJ1-4, reads SAVISQKPSRDICQRGTSLTIQCQVDSQVTMMFWYRQQPGQSLTLIATANQGSEATYESGFVIDKFPISRPNLTFSTLTVSNMSPEDSSIYLCSWRAGEKLFFGSGTQLSVL.

The rearrangement links TRBV10-3 to TRBJ2-7; 11 nucleotides line up with TRBD2. In germline, CDR1 is ENHRY, CDR2 SYGVKD. The CDR3 has 17 amino acids. Trimming removed 5 bases from V and 4 bases from J; junction bases left unmatched: 13. CDR3 in DNA: TGTGCCATCAGTCGAGTACTAGCGGGGGTAATTAGGTACGAGCAGTACTTC. Translation: CAISRVLAGVIRYEQYF.

The J gene is TRBJ1-1, the V gene TRBV19, with 8 bases aligning to TRBD1. The V gene's germline CDR1 is LNHDA and CDR2 SQIVND (reference sequence). The CDR3 is made up of 13 amino acids. Losses at the gene ends were 6 bases for V and 12 bases for J; bases not matched to a gene: 12. The CDR3 sequence is CASRRQGAGRSFF. DNA for the CDR3: TGTGCCAGTAGACGTCAGGGGGCGGGAAGATCTTTCTTT.

The J gene is TRBJ1-1, the V gene TRBV9; 7 bases line up with TRBD1. CDR3 size: 14 residues. Germline-derived CDR1 and CDR2 are SGDLS and YYNGEE. V lost 3 bases and J lost 2; bases outside the gene matches: 4. The CDR3 region has the DNA TGTGCCAGCAGCGGCCGGGACAGTAACACTGAAGCTTTCTTT. It is translated as CASSGRDSNTEAFF.

The V call is TRBV6-6, the J call TRBJ1-1; D gene unclear. The CDR3 spans 12 residues. With 10 bases removed from V and 9 bases from J, the gap between germline ends came to 18 bases. Germline V gene lookup returns CDR1 MNHNY and CDR2 SVGAGI (reference sequence). CDR3 nucleotide sequence: TGTGCCACAACAAACAGAAAAGAAAAAGCTTTCTTT. Encoded protein: CATTNRKEKAFF.

This chain links TRBV12-5 with TRBJ2-3, with TRBD1 as a possible D gene (7 bases). V was cut by 0 bases and J by 1 base, with 14 bases left in between. The CDR3 contains 17 residues. Germline CDR1 is LGHNT and CDR2 is FRNRAP. The CDR3: CASGLVGGGEGTDTQYF. The CDR3 DNA sequence: TGTGCTAGTGGTTTGGTCGGAGGGGGCGAAGGCACAGATACGCAGTATTTT.

The chain is built from TRBV29-1 and TRBJ1-1; D ambiguous. Germline V lookup: CDR1 SQVTM, CDR2 ANQGSEA. The CDR3 runs 12 residues. V gave up 3 bases and J gave up 3 bases, with 8 bases separating them. CDR3: CSVDSGDTEAFF. The CDR3 nucleotides read TGCAGCGTTGACTCGGGAGACACTGAAGCTTTCTTT.

The CDR3 spells CASSEALRLYEQYF. The CDR3 nucleotides are TGTGCCAGCAGTGAAGCGCTGAGGCTTTACGAGCAGTACTTC. The chain couples TRBV6-1 to TRBJ2-7; the D is unclear. The CDR3 runs to 14 residues. With 0 bases removed from V and 4 bases from J, the gap between germline ends came to 10 bases. CDR1 MNHNS and CDR2 SASEGT come from the germline V gene.

V gene TRBV5-1 combines with J gene TRBJ1-3; D unclear. Deletions cut 0 bases from V and 5 bases from J, with 6 bases between. CDR1 is SGHRS and CDR2 is YFSETQ in the germline V gene. The length of the CDR3 is 13 residues. CDR3 amino acids: CASSLEKRNTIYF. The CDR3 DNA is TGCGCCAGCAGCTTGGAGAAGCGAAACACCATATATTTT.

This rearrangement joins TRBV28 to TRBJ1-1; 8 nucleotides line up with TRBD1. CDR3 length: 15 amino acids. CDR1 is MDHEN, CDR2 SYDVKM, per germline. J was trimmed by 4 bases and V by 6 bases; bases with no gene match: 10. CDR3 sequence: CASSLPPTGGTEAFF. CDR3 bases: TGTGCCAGCAGCTTACCCCCCACAGGGGGCACTGAAGCTTTCTTT.

The gene calls are TRBV7-9 and TRBJ1-2; D not certain. Germline CDR1 reads SEHNR; CDR2 reads FQNEAQ (reference sequence). This CDR3 contains 14 residues. V was shortened by 5 bases and J by 7 bases, with 17 bases between the two germline ends. The CDR3 DNA reads TGTGCCAGCAGCCCCGGCGAGGGAAGGGTTGGCTACACCTTC. Its protein is CASSPGEGRVGYTF.